This T cell receptor (beta chain) was documented in a study of T cell responses to AZD1222 COVID-19 vaccine. The CDR3 length is 15 residues. Trimming shortened V by 1 base and J by 2 bases, and 12 bases separated the two germline ends. The germline V gene encodes CDR1 KGHSH and CDR2 LQKENI. This clone was found once. Its antigen is not known. Libraries were prepared by immunoSEQ multiplex PCR; TCRdb keeps only in-frame clonotypes and omits some of them. The table has about 160,000 clones, about 92% seen once. General study findings and limits: Only a handful of individuals given AZD1222 were seropositive at baseline. Every sample of the repertoires postdated the peak T cell response. Females outnumbered males among donors, who were mostly white British; clonal diversity was possibly underestimated.

The clonotype was recovered from an adult in good health. The sample consisted of peripheral blood, taken on day 0 of MenACWY control vaccination. The chain uses TRBV18 and TRBJ2-7; possibly TRBD1 or TRBD2 for D (5 bases each). As DNA, the CDR3 is TGTGCCAGCTCACCACGAGGGGCGGATACCTACGAGCAGTACTTC. This codes for CASSPRGADTYEQYF.